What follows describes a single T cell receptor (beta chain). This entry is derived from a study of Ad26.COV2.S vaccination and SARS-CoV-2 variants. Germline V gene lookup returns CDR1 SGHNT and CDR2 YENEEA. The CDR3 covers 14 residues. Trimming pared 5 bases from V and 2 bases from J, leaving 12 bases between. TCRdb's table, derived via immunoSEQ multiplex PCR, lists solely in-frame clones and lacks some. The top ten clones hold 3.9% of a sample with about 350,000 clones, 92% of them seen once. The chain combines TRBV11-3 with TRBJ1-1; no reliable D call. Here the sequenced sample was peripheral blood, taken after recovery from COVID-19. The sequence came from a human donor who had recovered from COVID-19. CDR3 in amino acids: CASSPSGTNTEAFF. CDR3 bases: TGTGCCAGCAGCCCGAGTGGTACAAACACTGAAGCTTTCTTT.